This T cell receptor beta chain was identified in a study of T cell responses to AZD1222 COVID-19 vaccine. The study, taken as a whole, reports: In a largely white British group with more females than males, clonal diversity was possibly underestimated. As reported, nearly half of all spike-specific TCRs target variant regions that are unmutated. Recipients of two AZD1222 doses showed rising Spike-specific TCR breadth and depth.

Both about-4-week and about-12-week second-dose recipients were combined. Germline values: CDR1 ENHRY, CDR2 SYGVKD. The CDR3 is 14 residues long. Trimming left V 0 bases short and J 5 bases short, with 7 bases between. Generated by immunoSEQ multiplex PCR, the TCRdb table keeps only in-frame clones and is missing some. The table shows approximately 140,000 clones, with 92% occurring only once. Points on this clone: Its specificity is unknown.

The V gene is TRBV10-3, the J gene TRBJ1-4; D unclear. This receptor was obtained from an adult who received the AZD1222 COVID-19 vaccine. This specimen consisted of peripheral blood, obtained 28 days after the second AZD1222 dose. The chain's CDR3 is CAISESTANEKLFF. The CDR3 DNA reads TGTGCCATCAGTGAGTCGACGGCCAATGAAAAACTGTTTTTT.